This T cell receptor (beta chain) was obtained from a study of CD8 T cells in ankylosing spondylitis. The V gene's germline CDR1 is SGHRS and CDR2 YFSETQ. The CDR3 loop spans 12 amino acids. V lost 5 bases and J 7 bases, leaving 10 bases between the germline ends. Via MiXCR, TCRdb re-called the 5' RACE reads, giving one row per CDR3 protein. The profile shows just under 350,000 distinct CDR3 sequences, roughly 14% of them singletons. This clonotype has only a few counts. Sequencing was done on a sample of blood, either unsorted or a sorted T cell fraction (not recorded which). The gene calls are TRBV5-1 and TRBJ2-1; D not resolved. The receptor comes from a male donor with ankylosing spondylitis or in good health (not recorded which). The CDR3 spells CASSRSLNEQFF. Here the CDR3 DNA reads TGCGCCAGCAGTAGGTCTTTGAATGAGCAGTTCTTC.